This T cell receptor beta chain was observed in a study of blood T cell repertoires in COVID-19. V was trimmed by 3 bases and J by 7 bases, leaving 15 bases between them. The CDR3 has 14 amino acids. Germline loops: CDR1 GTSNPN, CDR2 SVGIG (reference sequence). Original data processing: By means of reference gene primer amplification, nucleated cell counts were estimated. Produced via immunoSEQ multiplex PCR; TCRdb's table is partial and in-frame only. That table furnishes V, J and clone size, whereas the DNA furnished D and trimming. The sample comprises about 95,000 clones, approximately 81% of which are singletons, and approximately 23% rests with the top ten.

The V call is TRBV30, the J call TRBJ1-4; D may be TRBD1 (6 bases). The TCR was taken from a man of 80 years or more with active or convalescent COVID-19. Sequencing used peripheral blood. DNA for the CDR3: TGTGCCTGGAGCGGCGGGGGGGGCGGTGAAAAACTGTTTTTT. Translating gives CAWSGGGGGEKLFF.